This T cell receptor (beta chain) was profiled in a study of cytomegalovirus exposure and HLA in healthy donors. Notes on the study in general: Diagnosis of cytomegalovirus status made by the classifier reportedly showed high specificity and sensitivity. The study flagged 150 to 200 TCR beta chains as cytomegalovirus-associated.

Donors came from a validation cohort of some 130 subjects, distinct from the first 666-subject cohort. As regards this clone: Its antigen remains unidentified.

Libraries were prepared by immunoSEQ multiplex PCR; TCRdb keeps only in-frame clonotypes and omits some of them. Here the sample spans 150,000 to 200,000 clones, around 86% being singletons. CDR1 and CDR2 (germline): SGDLS, YYNGEE. This CDR3 comprises 18 residues. Trimming removed 0 bases from V and 4 bases from J; junction bases left unmatched: 8. J is TRBJ2-1 and V is TRBV9, with 12 positions matching TRBD2. Sample: PBMCs. The clonotype originates from a woman aged 18 to 35 in good health and CMV-seronegative. CDR3 sequence: CASSVALAGGPRYNEQFF. Written as DNA, the CDR3 is TGTGCCAGCAGCGTAGCACTAGCGGGGGGCCCCAGATACAATGAGCAGTTCTTC.